This T cell receptor (beta chain) was sequenced for a study of OX40 agonist ivuxolimab in advanced cancers. Looking at the study overall: Averaging roughly 60 years in age, with a range of about 20 to 90, the cohort was 82.7% male.

The ends lost 2 bases at V and 0 bases at J; junction bases unmatched: 3. The CDR3 has 16 residues. Germline values: CDR1 SGHNT, CDR2 YYREEE (reference sequence). Sequencing was performed with immunoSEQ multiplex PCR; in TCRdb, only in-frame clones are kept and a portion is missing. The sample yields around 80,000 clones, approximately 84% seen once. On this clone: What it binds is not known.

The study, taken as a whole, reports: By week 6 at 0.1 to 3.0 mg/kg, blood CD4+ and CD8+ T cells had expanded clonally.

The receptor was derived from an adult with an advanced solid tumor such as melanoma, head and neck, liver or kidney cancer. This sample comprised CD4+ or CD8+ T cells sorted from blood, obtained in a trial of the OX40 agonist ivuxolimab. This chain connects TRBV5-4 to TRBJ2-2, with TRBD2 identical over 8 bases. This CDR3 reads CASSFGGASNTGELFF. CDR3 in DNA: TGTGCCAGCAGCTTCGGGGGGGCTTCGAACACCGGGGAGCTGTTTTTT.